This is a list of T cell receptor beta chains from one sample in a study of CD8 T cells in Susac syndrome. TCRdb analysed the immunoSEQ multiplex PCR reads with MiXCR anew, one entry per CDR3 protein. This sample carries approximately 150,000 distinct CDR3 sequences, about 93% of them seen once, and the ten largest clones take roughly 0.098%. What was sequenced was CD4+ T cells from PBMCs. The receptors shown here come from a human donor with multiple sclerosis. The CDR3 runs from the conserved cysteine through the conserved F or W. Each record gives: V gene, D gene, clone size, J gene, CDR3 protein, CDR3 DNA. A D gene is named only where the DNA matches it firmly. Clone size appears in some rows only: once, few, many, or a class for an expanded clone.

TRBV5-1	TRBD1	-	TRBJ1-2	CASSLTGEWYGYTF	TGCGCCAGCAGCTTGACAGGGGAGTGGTATGGCTACACCTTC
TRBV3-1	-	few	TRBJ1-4	CASSRTREKLFF	TGTGCCAGCAGCCGAACAAGGGAAAAACTGTTTTTT
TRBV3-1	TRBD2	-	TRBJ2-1	CASSRGAGDLNEQFF	TGTGCCAGCAGCCGGGGAGCGGGAGATCTAAATGAGCAGTTCTTC
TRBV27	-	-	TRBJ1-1	CASSPYRHTEAFF	TGTGCCAGCAGTCCATACAGGCACACTGAAGCTTTCTTT
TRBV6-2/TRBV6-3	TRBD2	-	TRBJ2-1	CASSYPGLEVGEQFF	TGTGCCAGCAGTTACCCGGGACTAGAGGTGGGTGAGCAGTTCTTC
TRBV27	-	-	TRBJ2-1	CASSFGSYNEQFF	TGTGCCAGCAGTTTTGGCTCCTACAATGAGCAGTTCTTC
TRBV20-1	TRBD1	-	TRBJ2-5	CSARNYRGETQYF	TGCAGTGCTAGAAACTACAGGGGAGAGACCCAGTACTTC
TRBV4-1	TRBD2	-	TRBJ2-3	CASSPNALAGGGTQYF	TGCGCCAGCAGCCCTAACGCACTAGCGGGGGGGGGTACGCAGTATTTT
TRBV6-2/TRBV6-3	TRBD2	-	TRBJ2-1	CASRPGTSGSLQNNEQFF	TGTGCCAGCAGACCCGGGACTAGCGGGAGTCTTCAAAACAATGAGCAGTTCTTC
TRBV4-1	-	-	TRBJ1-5	CASSPLGGQPQHF	TGCGCCAGCAGTCCCCTGGGCGGACAGCCCCAGCATTTT
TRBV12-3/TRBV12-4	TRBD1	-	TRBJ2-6	CASSTSGTGWVSGANVLTF	TGTGCCAGCAGTACCTCCGGGACAGGGTGGGTCTCTGGGGCCAACGTCCTGACTTTC
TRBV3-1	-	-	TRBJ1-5	CASSQNRDGGPQHF	TGTGCCAGCAGCCAAAACAGGGACGGAGGGCCCCAGCATTTT
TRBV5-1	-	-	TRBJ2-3	CASSLGSRADTQYF	TGCGCCAGCAGCTTGGGATCGAGGGCAGATACGCAGTATTTT
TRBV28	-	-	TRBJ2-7	CASRTGGTSYEQYF	TGTGCCAGCAGGACCGGGGGAACCTCCTACGAGCAGTACTTC
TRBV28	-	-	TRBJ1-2	CAIQVNYGYTF	TGTGCCATCCAGGTGAACTATGGCTACACCTTC
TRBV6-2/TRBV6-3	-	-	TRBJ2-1	CATGTRPTHEQFF	TGTGCCACCGGGACTCGTCCGACCCATGAGCAGTTCTTC
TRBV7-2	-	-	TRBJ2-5	CASSLGSSRQETQYF	TGTGCCAGCAGCTTAGGTTCTAGCCGACAAGAGACCCAGTACTTC
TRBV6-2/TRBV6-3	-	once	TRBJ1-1	CASSYARSEAFF	TGTGCCAGCAGTTACGCCCGATCCGAAGCTTTCTTT
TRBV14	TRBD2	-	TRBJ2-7	CASSQDLAGVSDEQYF	TGTGCCAGCAGCCAAGATCTAGCGGGAGTAAGTGACGAGCAGTACTTC
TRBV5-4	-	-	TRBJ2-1	CASSPERGSQGDEQFF	TGTGCCAGCAGCCCCGAACGAGGGAGTCAGGGTGATGAGCAGTTCTTC
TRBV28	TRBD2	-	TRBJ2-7	CASSLSGGDYEQYF	TGTGCCAGCAGTTTATCCGGGGGGGACTACGAGCAGTACTTC
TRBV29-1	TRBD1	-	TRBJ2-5	CSGGTEETQYF	TGCAGCGGTGGGACAGAAGAGACCCAGTACTTC
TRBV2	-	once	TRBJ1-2	CASSDVGIGNYGYTF	TGTGCCAGCAGTGACGTGGGGATCGGGAACTATGGCTACACCTTC
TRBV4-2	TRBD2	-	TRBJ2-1	CASSQEGSGSSYNEQFF	TGTGCCAGCAGCCAAGAGGGAAGCGGGAGCTCCTACAATGAGCAGTTCTTC
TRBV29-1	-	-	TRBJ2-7	CSVGAGTGVEQYF	TGCAGCGTTGGGGCAGGGACCGGGGTGGAGCAGTACTTC
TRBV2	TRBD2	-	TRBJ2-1	CASSEREVNNEQFF	TGTGCCAGCAGTGAGCGGGAGGTCAACAATGAGCAGTTCTTC
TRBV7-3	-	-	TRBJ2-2	CASRDFMATGELFF	TGTGCCAGTAGGGACTTTATGGCTACCGGGGAGCTGTTTTTT
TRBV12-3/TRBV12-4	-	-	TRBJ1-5	CASSFWGQPQHF	TGTGCCAGCAGTTTCTGGGGTCAGCCCCAGCATTTT
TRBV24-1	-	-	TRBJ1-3	CATSDGRAGNTIYF	TGTGCCACCAGTGACGGACGAGCGGGAAACACCATATATTTT
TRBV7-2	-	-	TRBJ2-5	CASSIRGEETQYF	TGTGCCAGCAGCATCAGGGGGGAAGAGACCCAGTACTTC
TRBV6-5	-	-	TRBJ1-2	CASSRIGTNYGYTF	TGTGCCAGCAGTCGTATCGGGACAAACTATGGCTACACCTTC
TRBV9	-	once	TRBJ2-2	CASSVRQNTGELFF	TGTGCCAGCAGCGTACGCCAGAACACCGGGGAGCTGTTTTTT
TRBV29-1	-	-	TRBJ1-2	CSVVLSTYYDGYTF	TGCAGCGTTGTTCTTTCCACCTACTACGATGGCTACACCTTC
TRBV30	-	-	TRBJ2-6	CAWSPAGANVLTF	TGTGCCTGGAGTCCAGCTGGGGCCAACGTCCTGACTTTC
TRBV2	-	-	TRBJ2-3	CASLTGLNTDTQYF	TGTGCCAGCCTTACAGGGCTTAACACAGATACGCAGTATTTT
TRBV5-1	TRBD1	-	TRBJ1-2	CASTKTGTENYGYTF	TGCGCCAGCACCAAAACCGGGACAGAGAACTATGGCTACACCTTC
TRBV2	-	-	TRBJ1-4	CASSKLGTNEKLFF	TGTGCCAGCAGTAAACTGGGAACTAATGAAAAACTGTTTTTT
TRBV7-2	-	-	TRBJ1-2	CASSLGRDGYTF	TGTGCCAGCAGCTTGGGCAGGGATGGCTACACCTTC
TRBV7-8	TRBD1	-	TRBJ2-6	CASGDSSGANVLTF	TGTGCCAGCGGGGACAGCTCTGGGGCCAACGTCCTGACTTTC
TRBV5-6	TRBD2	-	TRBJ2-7	CASSELSGTGMYEQYF	TGTGCCAGCAGCGAACTTAGCGGGACGGGGATGTACGAGCAGTACTTC